This note documents a single T cell receptor beta chain sequence. Germline trimming cut 6 bases from V and 7 bases from J; bases unmatched to any gene: 10. This CDR3 is built from 14 residues. Germline loops: CDR1 MNHEY, CDR2 SVGAGI. This sample is part of a study of control samples from healthy donors and cancer patients. TCRdb's table, derived via immunoSEQ multiplex PCR, lists solely in-frame clones and lacks some. Altogether some 82,000 clones are present, approximately 87% being singletons, with the ten largest covering 15% to 25%. Specimen: blood. The receptor's source is a man aged 45-65 years in good health. The gene calls are TRBV6-5 and TRBJ1-2, with 8 bases fitting TRBD1. The CDR3 is CASSTWGTGRGYTF. The CDR3 DNA reads TGTGCCAGCAGCACCTGGGGGACAGGTCGTGGCTACACCTTC.